A selection of T cell receptor beta chains follows, all from one sample in a study of response to subunit inactivated influenza vaccine. MiXCR, applied by TCRdb to the RT-PCR reads, yields one record per CDR3 protein. This repertoire shows 650,000 to 700,000 distinct CDR3 sequences, approximately 14% found once; its top ten account for approximately 10%. Sequenced material: PBMCs from blood, taken 11 to 12 days after vaccination. Receptor source: a man aged 50 to 60 who received an inactivated influenza vaccine. Each CDR3 is given with its conserved first and last residue. A D gene is named only where the DNA matches it firmly. Only some rows state a clone size, as once, few, many or a class for expanded clones.

abundance	v_gene	d_gene	j_gene	CDR3aa	CDR3nt
NA	TRBV3-1	NA	TRBJ2-3	CASSQADTCAPWDTQYF	TGTGCCAGCAGCCAGGCGGACACTTGCGCCCCGTGGGATACGCAGTATTTT
few	TRBV6-1	TRBD2	TRBJ2-7	CASSRLGGGRSEQYF	TGTGCCAGCAGTCGCCTTGGGGGGGGACGATCGGAGCAGTACTTC
few	TRBV6-5	TRBD1	TRBJ1-2	CASSYRGQYGYTF	TGTGCCAGCAGTTATAGGGGACAGTATGGCTACACCTTC
few	TRBV20-1	TRBD2	TRBJ2-5	CSARGGAGGLETQYF	TGCAGTGCTAGAGGAGGGGCGGGGGGGTTGGAGACCCAGTACTTC
few	TRBV12-3/TRBV12-4	NA	TRBJ1-4	CASSFEGNEKLFF	TGTGCCAGCAGTTTTGAGGGGAATGAAAAACTGTTTTTT
NA	TRBV5-1	NA	TRBJ2-7	CASSLNGGKSSYEQYF	TGCGCCAGCAGCTTGAACGGAGGAAAGAGCTCCTACGAGCAGTACTTC
NA	TRBV20-1	NA	TRBJ2-1	CSASAALGNEQFF	TGCAGTGCTAGCGCGGCTCTTGGCAATGAGCAGTTCTTC
few	TRBV5-1	TRBD2	TRBJ2-3	CASSVAGEDTQYF	TGCGCCAGCAGCGTAGCGGGAGAAGATACGCAGTATTTT
few	TRBV6-1	NA	TRBJ2-3	CASTIRSTRDTQYF	TGTGCCAGCACCATCCGGTCCACGAGAGATACGCAGTATTTT
NA	TRBV15	NA	TRBJ1-1	CATSWEAEGTEAFF	TGTGCCACCAGCTGGGAGGCAGAGGGCACTGAAGCTTTCTTT
few	TRBV24-1	NA	TRBJ2-3	CATSDFRGTDTQYF	TGTGCCACCAGTGATTTTCGAGGGACAGATACGCAGTATTTT
few	TRBV29-1	TRBD2	TRBJ2-3	CSVDTSGRITDTQYF	TGCAGCGTAGACACTAGCGGGAGAATTACAGATACGCAGTATTTT
NA	TRBV2	NA	TRBJ2-1	CASSERGGGFF	TGTGCCAGCAGTGAAAGGGGGGGCGGATTCTTC
NA	TRBV20-1	TRBD1	TRBJ2-2	CSAPLAVNRGGVTGELFF	TGCAGTGCTCCCCTTGCAGTTAACAGGGGTGGCGTGACCGGGGAGCTGTTTTTT
few	TRBV20-1	TRBD2	TRBJ2-5	CSARDSRLAGSQETQYF	TGCAGTGCTAGAGATTCCCGACTAGCGGGCTCGCAAGAGACCCAGTACTTC
few	TRBV6-2/TRBV6-3	NA	TRBJ2-6	CASSSPPPGANVLTF	TGTGCCAGCAGTTCCCCCCCCCCAGGGGCCAACGTCCTGACTTTC
few	TRBV25-1	NA	TRBJ2-3	CASPLIGRENTDTQYF	TGTGCCAGCCCCTTGATAGGCCGGGAAAACACAGATACGCAGTATTTT
NA	TRBV7-2	NA	TRBJ1-5	CASSLVLGQPQHF	TGTGCCAGCAGCTTAGTTTTAGGTCAGCCCCAGCATTTT
many	TRBV6-1	NA	TRBJ2-3	CASRQGSSGTDTQYF	TGTGCCAGCCGTCAGGGGTCTAGTGGCACAGATACGCAGTATTTT
NA	TRBV6-5	NA	TRBJ1-3	CASSHEGQSSGNTIYF	TGTGCCAGCAGTCACGAGGGCCAGAGCTCTGGAAACACCATATATTTT
few	TRBV11-2	NA	TRBJ2-1	CASSSLTGTSYNEQFF	TGTGCCAGCAGCTCGCTCACAGGGACCTCCTACAATGAGCAGTTCTTC
NA	TRBV29-1	NA	TRBJ2-3	CSVDLTDTQYF	TGCAGCGTGGATCTTACAGATACGCAGTATTTT
NA	TRBV12-3/TRBV12-4	TRBD2	TRBJ2-1	CASILGLAGFNEQFF	TGTGCCAGCATCTTGGGACTAGCGGGGTTCAATGAGCAGTTCTTC
NA	TRBV6-2/TRBV6-3	TRBD1	TRBJ1-5	CASSEPGQGFQPQHF	TGTGCCAGCAGCGAGCCGGGACAGGGCTTTCAGCCCCAGCATTTT
NA	TRBV19	NA	TRBJ1-1	CASSIDELNTEAFF	TGTGCCAGTAGTATAGATGAACTGAACACTGAAGCTTTCTTT
NA	TRBV7-9	NA	TRBJ2-7	CASSGSLGLTSYEQYF	TGTGCCAGCAGCGGATCCTTGGGTTTAACGTCCTACGAGCAGTACTTC
many	TRBV5-1	TRBD2	TRBJ2-6	CASGLAGVGANVLTF	TGCGCCAGCGGACTAGCTGGAGTTGGGGCCAACGTCCTGACTTTC
few	TRBV4-1	NA	TRBJ2-5	CASSQDGRGLETQYF	TGCGCCAGCAGCCAAGATGGTCGGGGACTAGAGACCCAGTACTTC
NA	TRBV19	TRBD1	TRBJ2-1	CASSRRDRGTLSPFF	TGTGCCAGTAGTCGTCGGGACAGGGGGACCCTATCTCCGTTCTTC
many	TRBV12-3/TRBV12-4	NA	TRBJ2-7	CASSYGLTYEQYF	TGTGCCAGCAGTTATGGGCTTACCTACGAGCAGTACTTC
few	TRBV29-1	NA	TRBJ2-1	CSVDRLNNEQFF	TGCAGCGTTGATCGACTTAACAATGAGCAGTTCTTC
NA	TRBV12-3/TRBV12-4	NA	TRBJ1-1	CASKGTLNTEAFF	TGTGCCAGCAAGGGGACATTGAACACTGAAGCTTTCTTT
once	TRBV6-1	NA	TRBJ2-7	CPSTRTATYEQYF	TGTCCCAGCACTAGGACGGCAACCTACGAGCAGTACTTC
many	TRBV10-3	NA	TRBJ1-1	CAISGGLGSNTEAFF	TGTGCCATCAGCGGGGGATTGGGATCGAACACTGAAGCTTTCTTT
NA	TRBV2	NA	TRBJ2-7	CASMVQGIPYEQYF	TGTGCCAGCATGGTCCAGGGAATTCCCTACGAGCAGTACTTC
NA	TRBV20-1	TRBD2	TRBJ2-5	CSANLREGTQYF	TGCAGTGCTAACCTGAGGGAGGGGACCCAGTACTTC
NA	TRBV11-2	NA	TRBJ2-1	CASSLSVVNEQFF	TGTGCCAGCAGCTTATCGGTGGTCAATGAGCAGTTCTTC
many	TRBV3-1	TRBD1	TRBJ1-1	CASSRAGTGGTEAFF	TGTGCCAGCAGCCGAGCCGGGACAGGGGGAACTGAAGCTTTCTTT
NA	TRBV5-1	NA	TRBJ1-4	CASSPIGGSATNEKLFF	TGCGCCAGCAGCCCCATCGGCGGGTCGGCAACTAATGAAAAACTGTTTTTT
NA	TRBV7-7	TRBD1	TRBJ2-2	CASSTDRANTGELFF	TGTGCTAGCAGCACGGACAGGGCTAACACCGGGGAGCTGTTTTTT
NA	TRBV20-1	NA	TRBJ2-3	CSARVGRRSTDTQYF	TGCAGTGCTAGAGTGGGTAGGAGGTCCACAGATACGCAGTATTTT
NA	TRBV10-3	NA	TRBJ2-7	CAISERGDGYEQYF	TGTGCCATCAGTGAAAGAGGGGACGGCTACGAGCAGTACTTC